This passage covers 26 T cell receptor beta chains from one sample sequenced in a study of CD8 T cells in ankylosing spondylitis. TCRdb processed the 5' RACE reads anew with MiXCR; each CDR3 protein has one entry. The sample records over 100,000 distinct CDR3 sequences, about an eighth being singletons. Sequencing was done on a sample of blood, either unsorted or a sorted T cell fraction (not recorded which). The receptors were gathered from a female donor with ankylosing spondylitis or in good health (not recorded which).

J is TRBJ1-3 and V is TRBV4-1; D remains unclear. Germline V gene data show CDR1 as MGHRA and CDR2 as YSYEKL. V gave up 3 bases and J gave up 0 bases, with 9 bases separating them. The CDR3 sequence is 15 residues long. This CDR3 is CASSQISPSGNTIYF. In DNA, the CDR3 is TGCGCCAGCAGCCAGATTTCCCCCTCTGGAAACACCATATATTTT.

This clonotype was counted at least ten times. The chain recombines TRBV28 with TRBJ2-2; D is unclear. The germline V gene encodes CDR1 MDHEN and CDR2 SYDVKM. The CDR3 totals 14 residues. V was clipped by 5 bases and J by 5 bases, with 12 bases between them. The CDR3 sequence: CASSPLLGTGELFF. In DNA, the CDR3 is TGTGCCAGCAGTCCCCTCCTGGGGACCGGGGAGCTGTTTTTT.

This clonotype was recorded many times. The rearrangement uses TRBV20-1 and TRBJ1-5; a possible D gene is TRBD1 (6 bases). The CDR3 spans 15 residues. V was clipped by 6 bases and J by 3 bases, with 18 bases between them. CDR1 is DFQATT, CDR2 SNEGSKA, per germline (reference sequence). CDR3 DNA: TGCAGTGCCGCAAGGGAACAGGGCGCCAATCAGCCCCAGCATTTT. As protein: CSAAREQGANQPQHF.

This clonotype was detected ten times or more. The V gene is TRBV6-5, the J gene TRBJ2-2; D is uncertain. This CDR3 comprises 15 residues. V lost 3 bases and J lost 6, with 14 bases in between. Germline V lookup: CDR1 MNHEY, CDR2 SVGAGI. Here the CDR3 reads CASSYSGSTPGELFF. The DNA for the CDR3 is TGTGCCAGCAGTTATAGTGGCTCCACCCCCGGGGAGCTGTTTTTT.

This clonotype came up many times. CDR3 bases: TGTGCCATCGCGACAGGGGAAAATCAGCCCCAGCATTTT. Its translation: CAIATGENQPQHF. This chain uses TRBV10-3 with TRBJ1-5; 8 bases line up with TRBD1. Germline-derived CDR1 and CDR2 are ENHRY and SYGVKD. This CDR3 region has 13 residues. V was pared by 8 bases and J by 4 bases, with 4 bases of the junction left unmatched.

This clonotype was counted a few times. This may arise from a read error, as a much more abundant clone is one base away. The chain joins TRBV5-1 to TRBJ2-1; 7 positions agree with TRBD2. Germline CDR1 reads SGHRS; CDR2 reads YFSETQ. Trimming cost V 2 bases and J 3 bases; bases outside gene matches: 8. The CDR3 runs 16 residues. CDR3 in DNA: TGCGCCAGCAGCTTTAGCGGGCCGAGCTTCTACAATGAGCAGTTCTTC. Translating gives CASSFSGPSFYNEQFF.

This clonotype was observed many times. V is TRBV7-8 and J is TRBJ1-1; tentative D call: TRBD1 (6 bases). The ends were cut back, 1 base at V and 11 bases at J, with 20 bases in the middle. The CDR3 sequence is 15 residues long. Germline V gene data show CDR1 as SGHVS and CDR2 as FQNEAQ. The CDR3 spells CASSLGGGQGKQAFF. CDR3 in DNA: TGTGCCAGCAGCTTAGGAGGGGGGCAGGGAAAACAGGCTTTCTTT. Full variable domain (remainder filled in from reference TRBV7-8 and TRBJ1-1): GAGVSQSPRYKVAKRGQDVALRCDPISGHVSLFWYQQALGQGPEFLTYFQNEAQLDKSGLPSDRFFAERPEGSVSTLKIQRTQQEDSAVYLCASSLGGGQGKQAFFGQGTRLTVV.

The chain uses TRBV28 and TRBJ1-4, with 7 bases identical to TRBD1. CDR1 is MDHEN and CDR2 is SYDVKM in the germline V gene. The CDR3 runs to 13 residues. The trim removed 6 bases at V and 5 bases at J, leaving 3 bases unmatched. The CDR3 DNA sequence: TGTGCCAGCAGAGAACAGGGGAATGAAAAACTGTTTTTT. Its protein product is CASREQGNEKLFF. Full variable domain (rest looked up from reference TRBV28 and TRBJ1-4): DVKVTQSSRYLVKRTGEKVFLECVQDMDHENMFWYRQDPGLGLRLIYFSYDVKMKEKGDIPEGYSVSREKKERFSLILESASTNQTSMYLCASREQGNEKLFFGSGTQLSVL.

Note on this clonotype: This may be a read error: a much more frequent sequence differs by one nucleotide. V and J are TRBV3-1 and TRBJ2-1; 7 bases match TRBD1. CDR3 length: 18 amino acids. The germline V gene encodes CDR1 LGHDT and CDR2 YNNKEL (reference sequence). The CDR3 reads CATSQDRWPGQIYNEQFF. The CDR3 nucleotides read TGTGCCACCAGCCAAGATAGGTGGCCGGGACAGATCTACAATGAGCAGTTCTTC.

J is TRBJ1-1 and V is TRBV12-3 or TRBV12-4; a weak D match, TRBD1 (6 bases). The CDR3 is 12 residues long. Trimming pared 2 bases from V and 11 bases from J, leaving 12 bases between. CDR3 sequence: CASSLPRGQAFF. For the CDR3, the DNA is TGTGCCAGCAGTTTACCCAGGGGCCAGGCTTTCTTT.

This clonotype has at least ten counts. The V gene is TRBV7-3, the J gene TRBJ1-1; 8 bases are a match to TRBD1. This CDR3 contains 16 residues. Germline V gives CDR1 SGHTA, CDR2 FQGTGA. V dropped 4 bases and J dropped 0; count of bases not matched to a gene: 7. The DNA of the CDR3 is TGTGCCAGCAGCTCTGACAGGGGAGATATGAACACTGAAGCTTTCTTT. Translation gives CASSSDRGDMNTEAFF.

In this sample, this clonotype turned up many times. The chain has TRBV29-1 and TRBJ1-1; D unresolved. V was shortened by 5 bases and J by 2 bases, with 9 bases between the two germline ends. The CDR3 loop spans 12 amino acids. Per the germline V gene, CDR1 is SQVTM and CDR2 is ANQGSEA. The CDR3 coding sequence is TGCAGCGTTTCGACATCTAACACTGAAGCTTTCTTT. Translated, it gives CSVSTSNTEAFF.

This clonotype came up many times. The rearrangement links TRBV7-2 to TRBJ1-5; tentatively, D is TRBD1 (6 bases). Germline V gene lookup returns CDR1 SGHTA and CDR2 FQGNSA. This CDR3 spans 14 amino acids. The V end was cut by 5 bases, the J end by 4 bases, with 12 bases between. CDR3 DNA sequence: TGTGCCAGCAGCCTCGACAGGCGTAATCAGCCCCAGCATTTT. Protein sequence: CASSLDRRNQPQHF. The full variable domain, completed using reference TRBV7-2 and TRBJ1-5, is GAGVSQSPSNKVTEKGKDVELRCDPISGHTALYWYRQSLGQGLEFLIYFQGNSAPDKSGLPSDRFSAERTGGSVSTLTIQRTQQEDSAVYLCASSLDRRNQPQHFGDGTRLSIL.

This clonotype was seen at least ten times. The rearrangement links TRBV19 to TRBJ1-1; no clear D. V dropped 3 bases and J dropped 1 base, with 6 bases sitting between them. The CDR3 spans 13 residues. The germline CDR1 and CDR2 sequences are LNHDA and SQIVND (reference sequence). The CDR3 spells CASSILQNTEAFF. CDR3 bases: TGTGCCAGTAGTATTTTACAGAACACTGAAGCTTTCTTT.

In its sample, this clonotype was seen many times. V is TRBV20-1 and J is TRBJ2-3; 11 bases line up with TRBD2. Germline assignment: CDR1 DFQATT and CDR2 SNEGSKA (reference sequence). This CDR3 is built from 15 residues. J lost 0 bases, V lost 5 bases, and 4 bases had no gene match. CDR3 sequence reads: CSAPLAGGSTDTQYF. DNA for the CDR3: TGCAGTGCTCCCCTAGCGGGGGGAAGCACAGATACGCAGTATTTT.

CDR3 loop: CAWLPPGYYGYTF. CDR3 DNA sequence: TGTGCCTGGTTACCGCCGGGATACTATGGCTACACCTTC. The chain recombines TRBV30 with TRBJ1-2; D not resolved. V was cut by 5 bases and J by 3 bases, with 13 bases left in between. In germline, CDR1 is GTSNPN, CDR2 SVGIG (reference sequence). The CDR3 contains 13 residues.

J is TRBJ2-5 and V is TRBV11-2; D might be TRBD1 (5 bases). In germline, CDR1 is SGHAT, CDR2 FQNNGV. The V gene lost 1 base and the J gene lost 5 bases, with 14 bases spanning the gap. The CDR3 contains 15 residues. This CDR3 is CASSLGVRVEETQYF. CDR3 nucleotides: TGTGCCAGCAGCTTAGGTGTCAGGGTTGAGGAGACCCAGTACTTC.

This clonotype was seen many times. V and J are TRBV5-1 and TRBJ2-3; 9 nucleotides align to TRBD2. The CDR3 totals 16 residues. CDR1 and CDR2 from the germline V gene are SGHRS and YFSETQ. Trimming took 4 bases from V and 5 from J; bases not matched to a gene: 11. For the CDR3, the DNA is TGCGCCAGCAGCCGATCACTAGCGGGCGAGGTAGATACGCAGTATTTT. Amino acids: CASSRSLAGEVDTQYF.

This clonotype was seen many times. Written as DNA, the CDR3 is TGCAGTGCTAGAGATATGGGGGTGAACACTGAAGCTTTCTTT. It is translated as CSARDMGVNTEAFF. This chain links TRBV20-1 with TRBJ1-1, with a tentative D call TRBD1 (5 bases). The CDR3 spans 14 residues. From germline, CDR1 is DFQATT and CDR2 SNEGSKA (reference sequence). The V gene lost 0 bases and the J gene lost 0 bases, with 8 bases spanning the gap.

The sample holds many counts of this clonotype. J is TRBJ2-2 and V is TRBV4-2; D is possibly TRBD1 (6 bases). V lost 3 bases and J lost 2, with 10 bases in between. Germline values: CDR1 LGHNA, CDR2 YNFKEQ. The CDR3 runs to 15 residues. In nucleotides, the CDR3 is TGTGCCAGCAGCCAGGGGACAAGTAACACCGGGGAGCTGTTTTTT. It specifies CASSQGTSNTGELFF.

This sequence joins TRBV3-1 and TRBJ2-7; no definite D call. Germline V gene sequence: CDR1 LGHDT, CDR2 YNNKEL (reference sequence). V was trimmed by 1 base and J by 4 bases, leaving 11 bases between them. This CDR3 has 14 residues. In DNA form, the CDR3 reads TGTGCCAGCAGCCAAGTAGCCGGTGGTTACGAGCAGTACTTC. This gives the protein CASSQVAGGYEQYF.

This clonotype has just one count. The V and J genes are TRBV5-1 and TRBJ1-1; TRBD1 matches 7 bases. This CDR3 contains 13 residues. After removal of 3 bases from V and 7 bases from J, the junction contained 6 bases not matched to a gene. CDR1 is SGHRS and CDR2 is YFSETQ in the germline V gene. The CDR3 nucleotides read TGCGCCAGCAGCTCTGACAGGGATGGTGAAGCTTTCTTT. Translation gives CASSSDRDGEAFF. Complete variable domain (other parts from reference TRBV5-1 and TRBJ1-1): KAGVTQTPRYLIKTRGQQVTLSCSPISGHRSVSWYQQTPGQGLQFLFEYFSETQRNKGNFPGRFSGRQFSNSRSEMNVSTLELGDSALYLCASSSDRDGEAFFGQGTRLTVV.

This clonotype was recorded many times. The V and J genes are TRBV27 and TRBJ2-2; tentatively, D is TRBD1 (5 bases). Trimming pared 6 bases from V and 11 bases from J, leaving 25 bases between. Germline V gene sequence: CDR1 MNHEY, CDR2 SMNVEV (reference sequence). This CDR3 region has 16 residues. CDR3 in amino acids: CASSIMTLTGPLELFF. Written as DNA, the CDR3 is TGTGCCAGCAGCATTATGACTCTCACAGGTCCTTTAGAGCTGTTTTTT.

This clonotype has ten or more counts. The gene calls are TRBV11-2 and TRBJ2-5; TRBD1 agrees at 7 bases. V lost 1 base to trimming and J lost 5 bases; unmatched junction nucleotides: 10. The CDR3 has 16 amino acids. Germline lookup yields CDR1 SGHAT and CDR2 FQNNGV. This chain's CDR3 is CASSLGRDSLWETQYF. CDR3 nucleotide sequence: TGTGCCAGCAGCTTAGGAAGGGACAGTCTCTGGGAGACCCAGTACTTC. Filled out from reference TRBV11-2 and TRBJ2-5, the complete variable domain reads EAGVAQSPRYKIIEKRQSVAFWCNPISGHATLYWYQQILGQGPKLLIQFQNNGVVDDSQLPKDRFSAERLKGVDSTLKIQPAKLEDSAVYLCASSLGRDSLWETQYFGPGTRLLVL.

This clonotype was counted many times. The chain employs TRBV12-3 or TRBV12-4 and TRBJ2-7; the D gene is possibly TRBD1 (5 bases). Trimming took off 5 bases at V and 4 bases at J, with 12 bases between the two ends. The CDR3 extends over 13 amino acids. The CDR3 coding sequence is TGTGCCAGCAGTGTTCTTCAGGGTTACGAGCAGTACTTC. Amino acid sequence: CASSVLQGYEQYF.

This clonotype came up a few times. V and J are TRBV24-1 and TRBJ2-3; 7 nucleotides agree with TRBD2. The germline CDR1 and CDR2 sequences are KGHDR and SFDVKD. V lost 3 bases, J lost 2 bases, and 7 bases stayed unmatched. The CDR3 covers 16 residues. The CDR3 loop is CATSDRLAAVTDTQYF. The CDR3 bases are TGTGCCACCAGTGATCGGCTAGCGGCCGTCACAGATACGCAGTATTTT.